What follows are 6 T cell receptor beta chains derived from one specimen sequenced in a study of molecular identifiers for immune sequencing clone quantification. TCRdb itself ran the PCR reads through MiXCR, one entry per CDR3 protein. This table holds about 630,000 distinct CDR3 sequences, around 25% found once. Sequencing input: naive CD8+ T cells from blood, with Jurkat cell RNA spiked in. Noted subset: FACS-sorted CD8+CD4-CCR7+CD45RA+ naive T cells. The receptors stem from a human donor in good health. Some libraries in this study had Jurkat cell RNA spiked in.

J is TRBJ1-4 and V is TRBV7-9; TRBD1 agrees at 7 bases. The V segment lost 1 base and the J segment 2 bases; nucleotides outside the gene matches: 7. Looked up from germline, CDR1 is SEHNR and CDR2 is FQNEAQ (reference sequence). This CDR3 comprises 17 residues. Here the CDR3 DNA reads TGTGCCAGCAGCTTAGAACGGCAGGGGGGGACTAATGAAAAACTGTTTTTT. Amino acids: CASSLERQGGTNEKLFF.

The J gene is TRBJ2-7, the V gene TRBV20-1, with TRBD1 as a possible D gene (5 bases). The V end was cut by 5 bases, the J end by 3 bases, with 14 bases between. Germline V CDR1 and CDR2: DFQATT, SNEGSKA (reference sequence). The CDR3 length is 13 residues. CDR3 bases: TGCAGTGCTCCTGACAGTGGGGACTACGAGCAGTACTTC. Its translation is CSAPDSGDYEQYF.

This clonotype has just a few counts. CDR3 sequence: CASSVGTGAMNTEAFF. CDR3 bases: TGTGCCAGCAGCGTAGGAACAGGCGCCATGAACACTGAAGCTTTCTTT. The chain uses TRBV9 and TRBJ1-1; D possibly corresponds to TRBD1 (5 bases). Germline values: CDR1 SGDLS, CDR2 YYNGEE. The CDR3 runs 16 residues. Trimming took off 0 bases at V and 0 bases at J, with 12 bases between the two ends. The full variable domain, its missing parts supplied by reference TRBV9 and TRBJ1-1, is DSGVTQTPKHLITATGQRVTLRCSPRSGDLSVYWYQQSLDQGLQFLIQYYNGEERAKGNILERFSAQQFPDLHSELNLSSLELGDSALYFCASSVGTGAMNTEAFFGQGTRLTVV.

The table lists this clonotype with a count of one. One end of the junction varies from germline; a read error may be responsible. The chain joins TRBV20-1 to TRBJ2-7, with 7 bases that match TRBD1. The CDR3 sequence is 15 residues long. Germline lookup yields CDR1 DFQATT and CDR2 SNEGSKA (reference sequence). The CDR3 is CSARSRRTGSYGQYF. CDR3 in DNA: TGCAGTGCTAGATCCCGGCGGACAGGATCGTACGGGCAGTACTTC.

The J gene is TRBJ1-2, the V gene TRBV19; tentative D call: TRBD1 (6 bases). Germline-derived CDR1 and CDR2 are LNHDA and SQIVND (reference sequence). This CDR3 spans 13 amino acids. V was trimmed by 5 bases and J by 8 bases, leaving 15 bases between them. The CDR3 nucleotides are TGTGCCAGTAGTGCTCCGACAGGCTACGGCTACACCTTC. Translating gives CASSAPTGYGYTF.

This clonotype was counted at least ten times. The V and J genes are TRBV4-1 and TRBJ1-2; D may be TRBD1 (6 bases). This CDR3 comprises 15 residues. Germline V CDR1 and CDR2: MGHRA, YSYEKL. The V gene lost 2 bases and the J gene lost 8 bases, with 18 bases spanning the gap. CDR3 bases: TGCGCCAGCAGCCAACCGGGATGGGGGGCTGGGGGCTACACCTTC. This codes for CASSQPGWGAGGYTF.